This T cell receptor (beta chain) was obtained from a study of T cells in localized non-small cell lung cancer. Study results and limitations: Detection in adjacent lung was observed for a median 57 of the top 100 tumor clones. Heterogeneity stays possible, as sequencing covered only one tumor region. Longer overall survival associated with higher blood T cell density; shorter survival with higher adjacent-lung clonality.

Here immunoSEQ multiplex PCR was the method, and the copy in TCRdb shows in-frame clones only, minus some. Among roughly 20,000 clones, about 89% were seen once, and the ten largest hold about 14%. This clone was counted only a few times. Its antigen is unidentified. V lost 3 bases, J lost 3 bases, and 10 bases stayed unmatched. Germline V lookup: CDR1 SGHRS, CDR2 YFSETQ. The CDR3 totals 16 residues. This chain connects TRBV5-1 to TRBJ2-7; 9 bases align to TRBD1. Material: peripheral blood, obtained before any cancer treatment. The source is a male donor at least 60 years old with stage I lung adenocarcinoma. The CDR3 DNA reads TGCGCCAGCAGCTCCACCACCGGGACAGGGAGCTACGAGCAGTACTTC. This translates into CASSSTTGTGSYEQYF.